The 16 T cell receptor beta chains below were found in one sample sequenced in a study of radiotherapy plus CTLA-4 blockade in lung cancer. The protocol was immunoSEQ multiplex PCR, while the TCRdb copy is restricted to in-frame clones and leaves out a portion. The repertoire consists of tens of thousands of clones, with around four fifths occurring once and the leading ten covering 7.5% to 8%. This specimen was peripheral blood, taken from a patient treated with radiotherapy plus ipilimumab. The receptors were gathered from a human donor with non-small cell lung cancer who had stable disease on radiotherapy plus ipilimumab.

The rearrangement joins TRBV6-6 to TRBJ2-1, with D possibly matching TRBD1 (5 bases). There are 15 residues in the CDR3. The germline V gene encodes CDR1 MNHNY and CDR2 SVGAGI (reference sequence). V lost 0 bases to trimming and J lost 6 bases, with 12 bases between them. The DNA of the CDR3 is TGTGCCAGCAGTTACTCGCAGGGTTGGGGCAATGAGCAGTTCTTC. Residues: CASSYSQGWGNEQFF.

The chain couples TRBV5-1 to TRBJ1-2; unclear D gene. Germline V lookup: CDR1 SGHRS, CDR2 YFSETQ. The CDR3 has 12 amino acids. Trimming removed 0 bases from V and 8 bases from J, with 8 bases in between. The CDR3 DNA sequence: TGCGCCAGCAGCTTGGATGGGAAGGGCTACACCTTC. It encodes CASSLDGKGYTF.

The chain employs TRBV5-6 and TRBJ1-4; D ambiguous. V was cut by 4 bases and J by 0 bases, with 7 bases left in between. The germline gives CDR1 SGHDT, CDR2 YYEEEE. The CDR3 sequence is 14 residues long. CDR3 in amino acids: CASSPDATNEKLFF. The CDR3 coding sequence is TGTGCCAGCAGCCCGGATGCAACTAATGAAAAACTGTTTTTT.

This chain joins TRBV21-1 and TRBJ1-1. TRBV21-1 is a known pseudogene. This CDR3 region has 14 residues. CDR3 nucleotides: TGTGCCAGCAGCCCGGAGGGGGGGGCTCTTGGGGCTTTCTTT. Its protein product is CASSPEGGALGAFF.

This clone was counted once. This sequence joins TRBV10-3 and TRBJ2-2; TRBD2 aligns across 9 bases. V lost 5 bases to trimming and J lost 0 bases; unmatched junction nucleotides: 1. CDR3 length: 15 residues. Germline assignment: CDR1 ENHRY and CDR2 SYGVKD. The CDR3 DNA is TGTGCCATCAGTAGCGGGGGGTCGAACACCGGGGAGCTGTTTTTT. Translation: CAISSGGSNTGELFF.

CDR3 nucleotide sequence: TGTGCCAGCTCCCCGACCACAGATACGCAGTATTTT. Translating it yields CASSPTTDTQYF. The chain combines TRBV18 with TRBJ2-3; D is undetermined. V was clipped by 6 bases and J by 2 bases, with 6 bases between them. Germline V gives CDR1 KGHSH, CDR2 LQKENI. CDR3 size: 12 residues.

This sequence joins TRBV15 and TRBJ1-3; D is unresolved. This CDR3 contains 15 residues. From germline, CDR1 is LNHNV and CDR2 YYDKDF (reference sequence). V lost 1 base to trimming and J lost 4 bases, with 11 bases between them. The CDR3 nucleotides are TGTGCCACCAGCAGAGCGGGGTTGTTGGGAAACACCATATATTTT. Protein product: CATSRAGLLGNTIYF. The full variable domain, with the rest looked up from reference TRBV15 and TRBJ1-3, is DAMVIQNPRYQVTQFGKPVTLSCSQTLNHNVMYWYQQKSSQAPKLLFHYYDKDFNNEADTPDNFQSRRPNTSFCFLDIRSPGLGDTAMYLCATSRAGLLGNTIYFGEGSWLTVV.

V is TRBV9 and J is TRBJ2-1, with 10 positions matching TRBD2. With 4 bases clipped from V and 7 bases from J, the junction kept 8 bases outside the gene matches. The CDR3 extends over 15 amino acids. Germline loops: CDR1 SGDLS, CDR2 YYNGEE. CDR3 DNA: TGTGCCAGCAGCACCCGACTAGCGGGTAGGAATGAGCAGTTCTTC. Amino acids: CASSTRLAGRNEQFF.

This sequence joins TRBV4-2 and TRBJ2-5; 9 bases fit TRBD1. The CDR3 runs 17 residues. The J segment lost 2 bases and the V segment lost 0 bases, leaving 7 bases of the junction unmatched. Germline CDR1 reads LGHNA; CDR2 reads YNFKEQ. In DNA, the CDR3 is TGTGCCAGCAGCCAAGATTTTGGCGGACAGGGGCAAGAGACCCAGTACTTC. This encodes CASSQDFGGQGQETQYF.

The rearrangement joins TRBV2 to TRBJ2-7; perhaps TRBD1 as D (6 bases). The CDR3 totals 13 residues. The ends were cut back, 3 bases at V and 2 bases at J, with 8 bases in the middle. Per the germline V gene, CDR1 is SNHLY and CDR2 is FYNNEI. The chain's CDR3 is CASSDRGTYEQYF. In DNA form, the CDR3 reads TGTGCCAGCAGTGACAGGGGTACCTACGAGCAGTACTTC.

The V and J genes are TRBV23-1 and TRBJ1-2, with 7 bases aligning to TRBD1. TRBV23-1 is an ORF for which the function is uncertain. V shed 1 base, J shed 7 bases, and the junction held 3 bases outside the gene matches. The CDR3 length is 13 residues. The CDR3 here is CASSQLGGFGYTF. The CDR3 bases are TGCGCCAGCAGTCAATTAGGGGGCTTTGGCTACACCTTC.

This clone appeared a single time. The J gene is TRBJ2-3, the V gene TRBV2; D ambiguous. The germline V and J ends were trimmed by 6 bases and 0 bases, with 13 bases remaining between them. Germline V lookup: CDR1 SNHLY, CDR2 FYNNEI. This CDR3 is built from 15 residues. The CDR3 region is CASSFSITSTDTQYF. The CDR3 coding sequence is TGTGCCAGCAGCTTCTCCATTACTAGCACAGATACGCAGTATTTT.

The rearrangement links TRBV9 to TRBJ2-3; 7 bases are shared with TRBD2. CDR1 is SGDLS and CDR2 is YYNGEE in the germline V gene. After removal of 1 base from V and 4 bases from J, the junction contained 9 bases not matched to a gene. This CDR3 is built from 16 residues. For the CDR3, the DNA is TGTGCCAGCAGCGTATCGACTAGCTGGGCCCCAGATACGCAGTATTTT. This translates into CASSVSTSWAPDTQYF. The entire variable domain, with the rest obtained from reference TRBV9 and TRBJ2-3, is as follows: DSGVTQTPKHLITATGQRVTLRCSPRSGDLSVYWYQQSLDQGLQFLIQYYNGEERAKGNILERFSAQQFPDLHSELNLSSLELGDSALYFCASSVSTSWAPDTQYFGPGTRLTVL.

The rearrangement links TRBV25-1 to TRBJ1-1; tentative D call: TRBD1 (5 bases). With 6 bases removed from V and 1 base from J, the gap between germline ends came to 18 bases. Germline V gene sequence: CDR1 MGHDK, CDR2 SYGVNS. The CDR3 is made up of 16 amino acids. The CDR3 nucleotides are TGTGCCAGCAGGTTTCAAACCGGGACCGCGAACACTGAAGCTTTCTTT. Translating it yields CASRFQTGTANTEAFF.

V gene TRBV6-5 combines with J gene TRBJ1-5, with D maybe TRBD1 (6 bases). V gave up 6 bases and J gave up 4 bases, with 13 bases separating them. The CDR3 has 14 residues. Germline-derived CDR1 and CDR2 are MNHEY and SVGAGI. The CDR3 region has the DNA TGTGCCAGCAGCCTCAACAGGGATAATCAGCCCCAGCATTTT. The encoded protein is CASSLNRDNQPQHF.

This chain uses TRBV7-2 with TRBJ1-6; TRBD1 matches 7 bases. The CDR3 spans 15 residues. J gave up 13 bases and V 5 bases, and 14 bases lay outside the gene matches. CDR1 is SGHTA and CDR2 is FQGNSA in the germline V gene. CDR3 region: CASSPQGTGVSPLHF. In DNA form, the CDR3 reads TGTGCCAGCAGCCCTCAAGGCACAGGGGTAAGTCCCCTCCACTTT.